This paragraph covers one T cell receptor (beta chain) sequence. Arm-PCR of CDR3 regions with iRepertoire HTBI primers generated TCR beta libraries. In the original processing: Spanning all samples, the identified segments comprised around 62 TRBV and around 15 TRBJ. TCRdb called the multiplex PCR reads again in MiXCR, with one record for every CDR3 protein. The V and J calls, along with clone size, are taken from TCRdb and not from the paper's own processing. The profile covers about 430,000 distinct CDR3 sequences, with around 23% appearing a single time and 14% taken by the ten largest. These data originate in a study of regulatory T cells in long-lasting Graves disease. This CDR3 has 12 residues. Trimming took 6 bases from V and 6 from J, leaving 9 bases between them. The germline gives CDR1 MGHDK, CDR2 SYGVNS. Time point indicated: persistent/refractory GD, antithyroid drugs over 5 years with positive TRAb. The TCR library was made from RNA extracted from PBMCs.

The receptor was derived from a female donor with Graves disease. The starting material was peripheral blood mononuclear cells (PBMCs), obtained when the disease was refractory, from a patient treated with antithyroid drugs. The chain recombines TRBV25-1 with TRBJ2-4; no firm D call. CDR3 nucleotide sequence: TGTGCCAGCAGAAACGTTGGAAACATTCAGTACTTC. This sequence encodes CASRNVGNIQYF.